This paragraph covers one T cell receptor beta chain sequence. The sample belongs to a study of monozygotic twins with inflammatory bowel disease. This CDR3 region has 14 residues. The V gene's germline CDR1 is SGHRS and CDR2 YFSETQ. After re-calling the 5' RACE reads, TCRdb lists one entry per CDR3 protein, DNA absent. Across 350,000 to 550,000 distinct CDR3 sequences, the top ten clones capture about 2.6% of the sample. J is TRBJ1-5 and V is TRBV5-1. Sequenced sample: blood. This TCR came from a human donor with ulcerative colitis or Crohn's disease, or a healthy co-twin of an affected twin (not recorded which). The CDR3 here is CASSLNSGERPQHF.